One sample yielded the 16 T cell receptor beta chains listed below, sequenced in a study of memory CD4+ T cells and cytomegalovirus serostatus. Repertoires were generated with immunoSEQ multiplex PCR, while TCRdb's copy carries only in-frame clones and drops some. Here the sample spans under 55,000 clones, roughly 79% being singletons. The sort gate was single viable CD3+CD4+CD8-CD45RO+ cells for memory CD4+ T cells. Sequencing was carried out using memory CD4+ T cells from blood. These receptors were collected from an adult in good health and CMV-seronegative.

This clone showed up many times. CDR3 loop: CASSLNSYGYTF. The DNA of the CDR3 is TGTGCCAGCAGCTTAAACAGCTATGGCTACACCTTC. The chain employs TRBV5-4 and TRBJ1-2; D remains unclear. Germline-derived CDR1 and CDR2 are SGHNT and YYREEE (reference sequence). There are 12 residues in the CDR3. Trimming cost V 2 bases and J 4 bases, with 6 bases left between them.

This chain connects TRBV5-4 to TRBJ1-2, with D possibly TRBD1 on 6 matching bases. Germline V gene lookup returns CDR1 SGHNT and CDR2 YYREEE (reference sequence). The CDR3 contains 14 residues. V lost 4 bases to trimming and J lost 3 bases, with 13 bases between them. CDR3 sequence (DNA): TGTGCCAGCAGCAAGGAAGGGGGGGACTATGGCTACACCTTC. Residues: CASSKEGGDYGYTF.

The chain joins TRBV6-6 to TRBJ1-1, with D unresolved. V was cut by 2 bases and J by 6 bases, with 1 base left in between. Looked up from germline, CDR1 is MNHNY and CDR2 is SVGAGI (reference sequence). The length of the CDR3 is 10 residues. In nucleotides, the CDR3 is TGTGCCAGCAGTTACGCTGAAGCTTTCTTT. Its translation: CASSYAEAFF.

This rearrangement joins TRBV7-2 to TRBJ2-7; 9 bases are a match to TRBD2. CDR1 is SGHTA and CDR2 is FQGNSA in the germline V gene. The CDR3 runs 15 residues. Trimming at V came to 2 bases and at J to 2 bases, leaving 4 bases not matched to a gene. Written as DNA, the CDR3 is TGTGCCAGCAGCTTAAGGCCTAGCGGGACCTACGAGCAGTACTTC. This translates into CASSLRPSGTYEQYF.

This sequence joins TRBV6-5 and TRBJ1-2, with D possibly matching TRBD1 (6 bases). CDR1 is MNHEY, CDR2 SVGAGI, per germline. The CDR3 spans 14 residues. The V end was cut by 0 bases, the J end by 7 bases, with 12 bases between. The CDR3: CASSYSSGVGGYTF. CDR3 in DNA: TGTGCCAGCAGTTACTCGTCAGGGGTGGGTGGCTACACCTTC.

This chain connects TRBV2 to TRBJ2-4, with 7 bases lining up with TRBD2. CDR1 is SNHLY and CDR2 is FYNNEI in the germline V gene. This CDR3 has 13 amino acids. Trimming removed 9 bases from V and 9 bases from J; junction bases left unmatched: 11. CDR3: CASTREGEGIQYF. CDR3 in DNA: TGTGCCAGTACCCGGGAAGGGGAGGGCATTCAGTACTTC. The whole variable domain, remainder taken from reference TRBV2 and TRBJ2-4, is EPEVTQTPSHQVTQMGQEVILRCVPISNHLYFYWYRQILGQKVEFLVSFYNNEISEKSEIFDDQFSVERPDGSNFTLKIRSTKLEDSAMYFCASTREGEGIQYFGAGTRLSVL.

V gene TRBV6-1 combines with J gene TRBJ2-5, with D unclear. CDR1 and CDR2 from the germline V gene are MNHNS and SASEGT. The length of the CDR3 is 13 residues. Between the trimmed V and J ends, which lost 7 bases and 2 bases, there was a span of 11 bases. CDR3: CASTPARQETQYF. Here the CDR3 DNA reads TGTGCCAGCACTCCGGCAAGACAAGAGACCCAGTACTTC.

The CDR3 loop is CASSLTPVATNEKLFF. DNA of the CDR3: TGTGCCAGCAGCTTAACGCCGGTTGCGACTAATGAAAAACTGTTTTTT. The chain couples TRBV7-3 to TRBJ1-4; D unclear. Deletions cut 0 bases from V and 2 bases from J, with 10 bases between. Germline V lookup: CDR1 SGHTA, CDR2 FQGTGA. The CDR3 totals 16 residues.

The chain combines TRBV7-9 with TRBJ1-6; 9 positions agree with TRBD1. V shed 5 bases and J 6 bases; nucleotides not matched to a gene: 5. The germline V gene has CDR1 SEHNR and CDR2 FQNEAQ (reference sequence). The CDR3 is made up of 15 amino acids. The CDR3 region is CASSRGQGFNSPLHF. DNA of the CDR3: TGTGCCAGCAGCCGAGGACAGGGGTTTAATTCACCCCTCCACTTT.

CDR3 protein: CASSLFQTGGNEKLFF. Here the CDR3 DNA reads TGTGCCAGCAGCTTATTCCAGACAGGGGGTAATGAAAAACTGTTTTTT. The chain recombines TRBV7-9 with TRBJ1-4; 9 positions match TRBD1. CDR3 length: 16 amino acids. In germline, CDR1 is SEHNR, CDR2 FQNEAQ (reference sequence). After removal of 2 bases from V and 4 bases from J, the junction contained 5 bases not matched to a gene.

The V call is TRBV6-1, the J call TRBJ1-5, with a weak D call TRBD1 (5 bases). The ends were cut back, 6 bases at V and 0 bases at J, with 12 bases in the middle. Germline values: CDR1 MNHNS, CDR2 SASEGT. The length of the CDR3 is 15 residues. CDR3 nucleotide sequence: TGTGCCAGCAGCTTCCCAGGGTATAGCAATCAGCCCCAGCATTTT. Amino acid sequence: CASSFPGYSNQPQHF.

Remarks on this clone: Compared with germline, one end of the junction differs, possibly owing to a read error. This chain connects TRBV7-7 to TRBJ2-7; 9 bases align to TRBD1. CDR3 length: 15 residues. The germline V gene has CDR1 SSHAT and CDR2 FNYEAQ (reference sequence). The CDR3 DNA reads as TGTGCTAGCAGACCCCCCGGGACAGGGTCCTACGAGCAGTACTTC. It specifies CASRPPGTGSYEQYF.

This sequence joins TRBV7-8 and TRBJ1-2; possibly TRBD1 for D (5 bases). In germline, CDR1 is SGHVS, CDR2 FQNEAQ. CDR3 size: 14 residues. The ends were cut back, 1 base at V and 4 bases at J, with 10 bases in the middle. In DNA form, the CDR3 reads TGTGCCAGCAGCTTAGTTGAAGGGGTCTATGGCTACACCTTC. This sequence encodes CASSLVEGVYGYTF. The variable domain in full, completed from reference TRBV7-8 and TRBJ1-2, reads GAGVSQSPRYKVAKRGQDVALRCDPISGHVSLFWYQQALGQGPEFLTYFQNEAQLDKSGLPSDRFFAERPEGSVSTLKIQRTQQEDSAVYLCASSLVEGVYGYTFGSGTRLTVV.

The chain joins TRBV11-2 to TRBJ2-1; the match to TRBD2 covers 9 bases. Trimming removed 5 bases from V and 4 bases from J; junction bases left unmatched: 12. Germline V gene lookup returns CDR1 SGHAT and CDR2 FQNNGV. The length of the CDR3 is 17 residues. The DNA of the CDR3 is TGTGCCAGCAGCACCTTTCGGCGCGGGAGGGCTTACAATGAGCAGTTCTTC. Residues: CASSTFRRGRAYNEQFF. The full variable domain, its missing parts supplied by reference TRBV11-2 and TRBJ2-1, is EAGVAQSPRYKIIEKRQSVAFWCNPISGHATLYWYQQILGQGPKLLIQFQNNGVVDDSQLPKDRFSAERLKGVDSTLKIQPAKLEDSAVYLCASSTFRRGRAYNEQFFGPGTRLTVL.

This chain joins TRBV29-1 and TRBJ2-7; 10 nucleotides match TRBD2. The ends lost 2 bases at V and 6 bases at J; junction bases unmatched: 4. The CDR3 length is 13 residues. Germline CDR1 and CDR2: SQVTM and ANQGSEA. The CDR3 nucleotides read TGCAGCGTTGAACCTAGCGGGGGATTCGAGCAGTACTTC. Translating it yields CSVEPSGGFEQYF.

In this sample, this clone turned up a few times. The chain carries TRBV2 and TRBJ2-7; D gene ambiguous. Between the trimmed V and J ends, which lost 7 bases and 0 bases, there was a span of 10 bases. Germline V gene sequence: CDR1 SNHLY, CDR2 FYNNEI. This CDR3 is 13 amino acids long. The CDR3 region has the DNA TGTGCCAGCAACGGCGTCTTCTCCTACGAGCAGTACTTC. It yields the protein CASNGVFSYEQYF. The full variable domain, rest sourced from reference TRBV2 and TRBJ2-7, is EPEVTQTPSHQVTQMGQEVILRCVPISNHLYFYWYRQILGQKVEFLVSFYNNEISEKSEIFDDQFSVERPDGSNFTLKIRSTKLEDSAMYFCASNGVFSYEQYFGPGTRLTVT.